Presented here are 27 T cell receptor beta chains from one specimen sequenced in a study of tumor and adjacent non-tumor tissue in lung cancer (dated by TCRdb to 2017 to 2018). RNA was isolated from bulk unsorted tissue, and RNA quality was assessed with a NanoDrop ND-1000 and an Agilent 2100. Distant non-tumor tissue taken more than 3 cm from the tumor edge was used as the normal lung sample. The method behind the library was multiplex PCR. TCRdb records Illumina HiSeq 2500 as the sequencer. TCRbeta libraries were constructed through three rounds of nested PCR with primers (Table S4) according to protocols modified from ARM-PCR. Clones were called with MiXCR by TCRdb after fastp trimmed the public reads at Q25, and only in-frame beta chains were retained. Rows with one shared CDR3 protein collapse into an entry with the most common genes and DNA. The sample yields roughly 67,000 distinct CDR3 sequences; more than 75% were counted once. In total, the top ten clones hold around 43% of the sample.

Input material: distant non-tumor lung tissue. Every receptor here comes from a man aged 55 to 69 with non-small cell lung cancer.

The chain links TRBV6-5 to TRBJ1-2; TRBD1 aligns across 10 bases. Germline assignment: CDR1 MNHEY and CDR2 SVGAGI. The CDR3 sequence is 14 residues long. V was pared by 9 bases and J by 5 bases, with 9 bases of the junction left unmatched. CDR3 bases: TGTGCCAGTCGGGGGACAGGGGACAGGTATGGCTACACCTTC. It specifies CASRGTGDRYGYTF.

Details on this clonotype: The CDR3 end shows no conserved phenylalanine or tryptophan, and so a read error is likely. The DNA is omitted, as the CDR3 cannot be located on it reliably, and the CDR3 follows TCRdb's listing. The chain is built from TRBV21-1 and TRBJ2-1; the DNA was not compared with TRBD2, the D call given in the table. TRBV21-1 is designated a pseudogene. The CDR3 is 14 residues long, ends included. CDR3 residues: CASRARRGGDEQFL.

Details on this clonotype: The CDR3 ends on some other residue instead of the conserved phenylalanine or tryptophan, so this is likely a read error. V gene TRBV10-2 combines with J gene TRBJ2-7, with D perhaps TRBD2 (6 bases). Per the germline V gene, CDR1 is WSHSY and CDR2 is SAAADI. V shed 5 bases and J shed 2 bases, with 13 bases lying between them. The length of the CDR3 is 14 residues. As DNA, the CDR3 is TGCGCCAGCAGTAACGGAGGGAACCCCTACGAGCAGTACTTA. Amino acids: CASSNGGNPYEQYL.

V is TRBV5-1 and J is TRBJ2-5; no definite D call. Per the germline V gene, CDR1 is SGHRS and CDR2 is YFSETQ. The CDR3 consists of 16 residues. The CDR3 loop reads CNSSLGTAPSGETQYF. The CDR3 DNA is TGCAACAGCAGCTTGGGTACAGCCCCATCTGGAGAGACCCAGTACTTC.

Note on this clonotype: The CDR3 end shows no conserved phenylalanine or tryptophan, and so a read error is likely. The rearrangement joins TRBV29-1 to TRBJ1-1; tentative D call: TRBD1 (5 bases). In germline, CDR1 is SQVTM, CDR2 ANQGSEA. This CDR3 has 14 residues. V was clipped by 4 bases and J by 4 bases, with 16 bases between them. The CDR3 DNA reads TGCAGCGTTGTTGTTGGGGGGGTCAGCACTGAAGCTTTCCTT. This encodes CSVVVGGVSTEAFL.

J is TRBJ2-7 and V is TRBV5-5; D unclear. With 5 bases removed from V and 5 bases from J, the gap between germline ends came to 23 bases. This CDR3 comprises 16 residues. Per the germline V gene, CDR1 is SGHKS and CDR2 is YYEKEE (reference sequence). The CDR3 sequence is CASRFSIFYRANEQYF. CDR3 nucleotide sequence: TGTGCCAGCAGGTTCTCCATTTTCTACAGAGCCAACGAGCAGTACTTC.

This clonotype was observed a handful of times. A clone one base away is much larger, so this may be a read error. This chain connects TRBV20-1 to TRBJ2-7; the match to TRBD1 covers 7 bases. J lost 0 bases, V lost 6 bases, and 8 bases had no gene match. CDR1 DFQATT and CDR2 SNEGSKA come from the germline V gene (reference sequence). There are 14 residues in the CDR3. The CDR3: CSAMDRKNSYEQYF. In nucleotides, the CDR3 is TGCAGTGCCATGGACAGGAAAAACTCCTACGAGCAGTACTTC.

About this clonotype: The junction does not match germline at one end; this may be a read error. The chain joins TRBV14 to TRBJ2-1, with 9 nucleotides matching TRBD2. Per germline, CDR1 SGHDN and CDR2 FVKESK. The CDR3 has 17 amino acids. The CDR3 region is CASSQDVGLAQYNEQFF. Here the CDR3 DNA reads TGTGCCAGTAGCCAAGACGTAGGACTAGCGCAGTACAATGAGCAGTTCTTC.

This clonotype was seen just once. Germline is not matched at one junction end, which may reflect a read error. The chain combines TRBV10-3 with TRBJ2-3, with D perhaps TRBD2 (5 bases). This CDR3 spans 15 amino acids. Germline-derived CDR1 and CDR2 are ENHRY and SYGVKD. The CDR3 DNA is TGTACCATCAGTGATAGCGCGATCAGCACAGATACGCAGTATTTT. Its translation is CTISDSAISTDTQYF.

For this clonotype: Relative to the germline gene, one junction end is altered; a read error may explain this. This sequence joins TRBV29-1 and TRBJ1-2; D is undetermined. The CDR3 has 11 residues. Germline loops: CDR1 SQVTM, CDR2 ANQGSEA. The CDR3 loop is CSIFGHGCYTF. The CDR3 nucleotides read TGTAGCATATTTGGGCATGGTTGCTACACCTTC.

This clonotype occurred a few times. This may be a read error: a much more frequent sequence differs by one nucleotide. The chain has TRBV4-1 and TRBJ2-5; tentatively, D is TRBD1 (6 bases). This CDR3 has 16 amino acids. The germline gives CDR1 MGHRA, CDR2 YSYEKL. CDR3 protein: CTSSQMGFRGQETQYF. The CDR3 bases are TGCACCAGCAGCCAGATGGGCTTCAGGGGACAAGAGACCCAGTACTTC.

About this clonotype itself: At one end the junction does not follow the germline gene, possibly because of a read error. This chain joins TRBV5-1 and TRBJ2-5; perhaps TRBD1 as D (5 bases). The CDR3 covers 14 residues. CDR1 SGHRS and CDR2 YFSETQ come from the germline V gene. This chain's CDR3 is CASNQDGQQEAQYF. The CDR3 DNA sequence: TGCGCCAGCAACCAAGATGGACAACAAGAGGCCCAGTACTTC.

Concerning this clonotype itself: A single base separates this from a much larger clone, so it may be a read error. The CDR3 region is CTSSSGQGQNIQYF. In nucleotides, the CDR3 is TGCACCAGCAGCTCAGGACAGGGTCAAAACATTCAGTACTTC. The V and J genes are TRBV5-1 and TRBJ2-4; the match to TRBD1 covers 8 bases. The V gene's germline CDR1 is SGHRS and CDR2 YFSETQ. The CDR3 contains 14 residues.

About this clonotype itself: A junction boundary mismatches the germline segment, possibly from a read error. V and J are TRBV29-1 and TRBJ2-7, with 7 positions matching TRBD1. CDR1 and CDR2 from the germline V gene are SQVTM and ANQGSEA. CDR3 size: 12 residues. CDR3 loop: CSVVGQEYEQYF. CDR3 sequence (DNA): TGCAGTGTTGTAGGACAGGAGTACGAGCAGTACTTC.

Concerning this clonotype itself: A read error may produce the germline difference seen at one junction end. The chain uses TRBV11-2 and TRBJ2-1, with TRBD1 matching over 9 bases. Germline CDR1 SGHAT, CDR2 FQNNGV. This CDR3 comprises 17 residues. The CDR3 sequence: CACSSTRDRDLGNEQFF. CDR3 sequence (DNA): TGTGCCTGCAGCTCTACCCGGGACAGGGACTTGGGCAATGAGCAGTTCTTT.

This clonotype was seen a few times. A much more abundant neighbour one base away suggests this may be a read error. The chain joins TRBV6-5 to TRBJ1-4; the match to TRBD1 covers 7 bases. This CDR3 comprises 15 residues. After removal of 5 bases from V and 8 bases from J, the junction contained 11 bases not matched to a gene. CDR1 is MNHEY, CDR2 SVGAGI, per germline. The CDR3 region is CASSHPGQGGEKLFF. The CDR3 DNA reads TGTGCCAGCAGTCACCCGGGGCAGGGGGGAGAAAAACTGTTTTTT.

The chain employs TRBV12-3 or TRBV12-4 and TRBJ2-3; D unresolved. The V end was cut by 3 bases, the J end by 5 bases, with 15 bases between. This CDR3 has 15 residues. In nucleotides, the CDR3 is TGTGCCAGCAGTTTTTGTGTCCCAAACATAGATACGCAGTATTTT. Residues: CASSFCVPNIDTQYF.

Concerning this clonotype: A junction boundary mismatches the germline segment, possibly from a read error. The chain joins TRBV29-1 to TRBJ1-2, with a weak D call TRBD1 (6 bases). Germline CDR1 SQVTM, CDR2 ANQGSEA. The CDR3 runs to 13 residues. CDR3 loop: CSASPQQGRGYAF. The CDR3, as DNA: TGCAGCGCCTCACCCCAACAGGGTCGCGGCTACGCCTTC.

Regarding this clonotype: The junction does not match germline at one end; this may be a read error. V gene TRBV14 combines with J gene TRBJ2-4; TRBD1 agrees at 7 bases. This CDR3 is built from 13 residues. Germline CDR1 is SGHDN and CDR2 is FVKESK. The CDR3 nucleotides read TGTGCCGGCAGCCAAGACAGGGAAAACATTCAGTACTTT. This translates into CAGSQDRENIQYF. Together with reference TRBV14 and TRBJ2-4, the CDR3 gives the full variable domain: EAGVTQFPSHSVIEKGQTVTLRCDPISGHDNLYWYRRVMGKEIKFLLHFVKESKQDESGMPNNRFLAERTGGTYSTLKVQPAELEDSGVYFCAGSQDRENIQYFGAGTRLSVL.

The chain's CDR3 is CASTLKTGGAPRAFF. The CDR3 region has the DNA TGTGCCAGTACCCTTAAAACGGGGGGCGCTCCCCGAGCTTTCTTT. The chain couples TRBV19 to TRBJ1-1, with D possibly being TRBD1 (6 bases). Trimming shortened V by 7 bases and J by 10 bases, and 25 bases separated the two germline ends. The CDR3 extends over 15 amino acids. The germline V gene encodes CDR1 LNHDA and CDR2 SQIVND (reference sequence).

Turning to this clonotype: The CDR3 does not close with the conserved phenylalanine or tryptophan, likely indicating a read error. This chain joins TRBV6-6 and TRBJ2-5; D uncertain. Per the germline V gene, CDR1 is MNHNY and CDR2 is SVGAGI (reference sequence). The CDR3 has 13 residues. V lost 2 bases and J lost 6, with 10 bases in between. CDR3 sequence (DNA): TGTGCCAGCAGTTACCTCTCAGGAAAGACCCAGTACTTA. It specifies CASSYLSGKTQYL.

To note about this clonotype: Relative to the germline gene, one junction end is altered; a read error may explain this. The rearrangement uses TRBV11-1 and TRBJ2-2, with 8 bases lining up with TRBD2. Per germline, CDR1 SGHAT and CDR2 FQDESV (reference sequence). This CDR3 is built from 14 residues. The CDR3 DNA reads as TGTGCCGACAGCTATACTAGCGGCACCGGGGATCTGTTTTTT. Its protein product is CADSYTSGTGDLFF.

As concerns this clonotype: One junction end does not reproduce the germline sequence, and a read error may be involved. V gene TRBV4-1 combines with J gene TRBJ2-7; TRBD2 aligns across 13 bases. CDR1 is MGHRA and CDR2 is YSYEKL in the germline V gene. This CDR3 is 15 amino acids long. This CDR3 is CSSSQERTSGSLPYF. CDR3 DNA: TGCTCCAGTAGCCAAGAGCGGACTAGCGGGAGTCTGCCGTACTTC.

A remark on this clonotype: One junction end does not reproduce the germline sequence, and a read error may be involved. This chain uses TRBV11-3 with TRBJ2-1; 7 bases align to TRBD1. CDR3 length: 17 residues. Germline CDR1 reads SGHNT; CDR2 reads YENEEA. CDR3: CASSLGNQGGTYNERFF. As DNA, the CDR3 is TGTGCCAGCAGCTTAGGGAATCAAGGGGGCACCTACAATGAGCGGTTCTTC.

This clonotype has a single count. This is likely a read error, given that the CDR3 carries no conserved phenylalanine or tryptophan at its end. The rearrangement uses TRBV6-2 or TRBV6-3 and TRBJ2-1; tentatively, D is TRBD2 (6 bases). Trimming took off 0 bases at V and 3 bases at J, with 15 bases between the two ends. The CDR3 has 17 residues. Germline loops: CDR1 MNHEY, CDR2 SVGEGT. The CDR3 DNA reads as TGTGCCAGCAGTTACTCTCCGACTAGAGGGATCTACAATGAGCAGTTCTCC. This sequence encodes CASSYSPTRGIYNEQFS.

In its sample, this clonotype was seen many times. This may be a read error: a much more frequent sequence differs by one nucleotide. The chain has TRBV6-5 and TRBJ1-1, with no clear D. The CDR3 sequence is 11 residues long. Germline lookup yields CDR1 MNHEY and CDR2 SVGAGI. CDR3 nucleotide sequence: TGTGTCAGCAGGAAGAACACTGAAGCTTTCTTT. As protein: CVSRKNTEAFF.

The CDR3 DNA is TGTGCCAGCAGTCTGGGCGGGGCCTCCCAAGAGACCCAGTACTTC. This encodes CASSLGGASQETQYF. The chain recombines TRBV7-3 with TRBJ2-5; tentative D call: TRBD2 (6 bases). This CDR3 spans 15 amino acids. Germline V gene lookup returns CDR1 SGHTA and CDR2 FQGTGA. The V gene lost 6 bases and the J gene lost 1 base, with 15 bases spanning the gap.